These 5 T cell receptor beta chains originate from one sample sequenced in a study of cytomegalovirus exposure and HLA in healthy donors. Primers: 60 Vbeta forward and 13 Jbeta reverse. Assay used: immunoSEQ multiplex PCR; TCRdb lists only in-frame clones, some missing. The sample has 250,000 to 350,000 clones, roughly 90% seen once. The sequencing input was PBMCs. These receptors all stem from a woman aged 18 to 35 in good health and CMV-seronegative.

The chain joins TRBV6-4 to TRBJ2-5, with 7 bases that match TRBD1. V was pared by 6 bases and J by 5 bases, with 9 bases of the junction left unmatched. The V gene's germline CDR1 is MRHNA and CDR2 SNTAGT. This CDR3 has 14 residues. The CDR3 here is CASRELRDSETQYF. CDR3 in DNA: TGTGCCAGCAGGGAGCTTAGGGACAGCGAGACCCAGTACTTC.

The chain has TRBV2 and TRBJ2-1; TRBD1 matches at 7 bases. CDR1 SNHLY and CDR2 FYNNEI come from the germline V gene. The CDR3 length is 17 residues. V was pared by 3 bases and J by 3 bases, with 11 bases of the junction left unmatched. CDR3 amino acids: CASSDSGQANFYNEQFF. DNA for the CDR3: TGTGCCAGCAGTGACTCCGGACAGGCTAACTTCTACAATGAGCAGTTCTTC.

The gene calls are TRBV9 and TRBJ1-1, with TRBD1 matching over 11 bases. After removal of 4 bases from V and 3 bases from J, the junction contained 5 bases not matched to a gene. There are 15 residues in the CDR3. Germline CDR1 and CDR2: SGDLS and YYNGEE. CDR3 region: CASSRTGGHDTEAFF. CDR3 coding DNA: TGTGCCAGCAGCCGGACAGGGGGCCATGACACTGAAGCTTTCTTT.

The chain carries TRBV7-9 and TRBJ2-7; 8 bases map to TRBD1. CDR1 is SEHNR and CDR2 is FQNEAQ in the germline V gene (reference sequence). After removal of 6 bases from V and 5 bases from J, the junction contained 12 bases not matched to a gene. The CDR3 consists of 15 residues. CDR3 in amino acids: CASRSGTGRKNEQYF. The CDR3 DNA reads as TGTGCCAGCAGATCCGGGACAGGCCGAAAAAACGAGCAGTACTTC.

The gene calls are TRBV5-1 and TRBJ1-2; 10 positions agree with TRBD1. Germline lookup yields CDR1 SGHRS and CDR2 YFSETQ. The CDR3 has 16 residues. J lost 0 bases, V lost 3 bases, and 5 bases had no gene match. The CDR3 DNA sequence: TGCGCCAGCAGCTATGGGACAGGGGAAGCTAACTATGGCTACACCTTC. This codes for CASSYGTGEANYGYTF.